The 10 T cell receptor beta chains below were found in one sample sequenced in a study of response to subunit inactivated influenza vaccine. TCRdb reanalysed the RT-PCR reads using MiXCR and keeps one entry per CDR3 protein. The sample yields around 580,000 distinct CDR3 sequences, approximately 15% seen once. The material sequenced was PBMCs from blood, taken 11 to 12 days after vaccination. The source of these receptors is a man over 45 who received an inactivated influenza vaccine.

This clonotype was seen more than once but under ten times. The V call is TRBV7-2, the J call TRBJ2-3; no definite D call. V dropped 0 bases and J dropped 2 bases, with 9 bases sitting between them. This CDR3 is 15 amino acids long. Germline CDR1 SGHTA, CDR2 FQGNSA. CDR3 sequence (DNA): TGTGCCAGCAGCTTAGCGGCCAGGAACACAGATACGCAGTATTTT. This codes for CASSLAARNTDTQYF.

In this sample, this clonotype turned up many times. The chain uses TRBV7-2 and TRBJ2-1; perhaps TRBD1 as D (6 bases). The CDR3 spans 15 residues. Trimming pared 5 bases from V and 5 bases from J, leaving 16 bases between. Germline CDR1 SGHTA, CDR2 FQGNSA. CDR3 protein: CASSRTLQGNNEQFF. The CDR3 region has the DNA TGTGCCAGCAGCCGAACTTTACAGGGTAACAATGAGCAGTTCTTC.

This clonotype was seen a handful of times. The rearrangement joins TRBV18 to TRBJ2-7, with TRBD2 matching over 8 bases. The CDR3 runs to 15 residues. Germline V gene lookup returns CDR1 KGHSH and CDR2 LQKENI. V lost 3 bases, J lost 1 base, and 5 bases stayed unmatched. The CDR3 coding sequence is TGTGCCAGCTCACCCCAGTCGGGGGGGTCCTACGAGCAGTACTTC. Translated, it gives CASSPQSGGSYEQYF.

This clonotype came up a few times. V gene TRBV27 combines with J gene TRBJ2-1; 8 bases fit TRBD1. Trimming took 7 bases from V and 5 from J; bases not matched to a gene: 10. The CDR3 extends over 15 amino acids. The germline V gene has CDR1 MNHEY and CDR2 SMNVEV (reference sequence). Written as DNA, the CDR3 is TGTGCCAGCAAGCCTTCGGGACAGGCAAACAATGAGCAGTTCTTC. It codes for CASKPSGQANNEQFF.

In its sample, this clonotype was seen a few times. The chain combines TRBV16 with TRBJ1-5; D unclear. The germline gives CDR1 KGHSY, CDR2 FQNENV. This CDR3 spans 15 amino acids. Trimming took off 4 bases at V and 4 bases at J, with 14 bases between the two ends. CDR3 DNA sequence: TGTGCCAGCAGCCGGGCCCGGGGTAGTAATCAGCCCCAGCATTTT. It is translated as CASSRARGSNQPQHF.

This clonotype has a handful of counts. The CDR3 here is CASSPQFADTGELFF. CDR3 nucleotide sequence: TGTGCCAGCAGCCCCCAGTTTGCGGACACCGGGGAGCTGTTTTTT. The rearrangement joins TRBV7-9 to TRBJ2-2; D is unclear. V shed 5 bases and J shed 3 bases, with 13 bases lying between them. The CDR3 has 15 residues. Germline V CDR1 and CDR2: SEHNR, FQNEAQ (reference sequence). Full variable domain (rest looked up from reference TRBV7-9 and TRBJ2-2): DTGVSQNPRHKITKRGQNVTFRCDPISEHNRLYWYRQTLGQGPEFLTYFQNEAQLEKSRLLSDRFSAERPKGSFSTLEIQRTEQGDSAMYLCASSPQFADTGELFFGEGSRLTVL.

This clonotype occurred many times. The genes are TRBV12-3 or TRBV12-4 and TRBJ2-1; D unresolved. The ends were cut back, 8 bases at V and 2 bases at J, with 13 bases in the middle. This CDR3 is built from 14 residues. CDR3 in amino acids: CASRPISPYNEQFF. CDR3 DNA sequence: TGTGCCAGCCGACCCATTTCTCCCTACAATGAGCAGTTCTTC.

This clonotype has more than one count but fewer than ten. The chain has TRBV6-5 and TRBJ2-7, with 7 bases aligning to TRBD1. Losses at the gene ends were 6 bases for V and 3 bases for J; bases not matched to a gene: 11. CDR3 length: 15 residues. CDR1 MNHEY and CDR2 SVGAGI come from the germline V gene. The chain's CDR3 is CASSRRQGGLYEQYF. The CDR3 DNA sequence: TGTGCCAGCAGCCGTCGACAGGGTGGCCTCTACGAGCAGTACTTC.

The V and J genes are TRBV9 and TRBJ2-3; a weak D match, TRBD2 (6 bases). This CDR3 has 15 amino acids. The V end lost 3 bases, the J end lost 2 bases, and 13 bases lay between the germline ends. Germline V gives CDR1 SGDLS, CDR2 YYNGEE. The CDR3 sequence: CASSARLVNTDTQYF. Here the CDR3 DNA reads TGTGCCAGCAGCGCCCGACTAGTAAACACAGATACGCAGTATTTT.

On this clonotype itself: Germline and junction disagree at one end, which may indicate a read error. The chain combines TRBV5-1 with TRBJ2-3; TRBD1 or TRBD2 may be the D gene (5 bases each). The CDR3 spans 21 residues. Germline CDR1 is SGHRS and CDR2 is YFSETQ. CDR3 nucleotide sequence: TGCGCCAGCAGCGCATCGATCGGGACCGGGGCCCGACAAATTAGCACAGGTACGCAGTATTTT. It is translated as CASSASIGTGARQISTGTQYF.